This T cell receptor (beta chain) was identified in a study of control samples from healthy donors and cancer patients. This CDR3 spans 16 amino acids. V lost 2 bases, J lost 3 bases, and 14 bases lay in between. Germline V CDR1 and CDR2: MNHGY, SAAAGT. The assay was immunoSEQ multiplex PCR, and TCRdb's table has in-frame clones only and misses some. This sample yields about 72,000 clones, of which 92% are seen a single time; approximately 6% belongs to the top ten. The clonotype was recovered from a woman aged 60-75 years in good health. The rearrangement joins TRBV6-8 to TRBJ1-5, with D uncertain. Material: blood. The CDR3 is CASSYTSGSHNQPQHF. DNA for the CDR3: TGTGCCAGCAGTTACACTTCCGGGAGTCACAATCAGCCCCAGCATTTT.